The clone carrying this TCR beta chain was counted many times. These data originate in a study of molecular identifiers for immune sequencing clone quantification. Via MiXCR, TCRdb re-called the PCR reads, giving one row per CDR3 protein. The table shows about 640,000 distinct CDR3 sequences, with roughly 21% occurring only once. Germline assignment: CDR1 LGHNA and CDR2 YSLEER. The CDR3 is made up of 13 amino acids. V lost 0 bases to trimming and J lost 6 bases, with 7 bases between them. Sequencing was performed on naive CD8+ T cells from blood, with Jurkat cell RNA spiked in. Documented subset: FACS-sorted CD8+CD4-CCR7+CD45RA+ naive T cells. The clonotype was recovered from a human donor in good health. Some libraries in this study had Jurkat cell RNA spiked in. The chain is built from TRBV4-3 and TRBJ2-3; no clear D. The CDR3, as DNA: TGCGCCAGCAGCCAAGATCGGACCGATACGCAGTATTTT. This sequence encodes CASSQDRTDTQYF.